This T cell receptor (beta chain) was obtained from a study of blood T cell repertoires in COVID-19. Study information: Some COVID-19 samples were acute and others convalescent; all came from the United States, Italy and Spain.

Cohort 3 recovery required two negative PCRs, clearance, or symptom resolution. Method: immunoSEQ multiplex PCR; TCRdb's copy keeps in-frame clones and lacks some. The data show 130,000 or so clones, around 83% seen once. This CDR3 spans 16 amino acids. Material: PBMCs or T cells enriched from blood (not recorded which). The chain is built from TRBV21-1 and TRBJ1-2; the DNA was not used to check the table's D call, TRBD1. TRBV21-1 represents a pseudogene. The clonotype was recovered from a woman in her twenties or thirties who had recovered from COVID-19. CDR3 loop: CASSNSLQGATEGYTF. CDR3 nucleotide sequence: TGTGCCAGCAGCAATTCCCTCCAGGGGGCAACAGAAGGCTACACCTTC.